This T cell receptor beta chain was observed in a study of T-cell reconstitution after alpha-beta-depleted transplantation in children. This clonotype came up many times. The CDR3 covers 16 residues. The trim removed 2 bases at V and 2 bases at J, leaving 7 bases unmatched. Germline assignment: CDR1 SGHTA and CDR2 FQGNSA. Preparation of the TCRbeta library was carried out with unique molecular identifiers. TCRdb reprocessed the PCR reads with MiXCR, giving one entry per CDR3 protein. The sample records 150,000 to 200,000 distinct CDR3 sequences, over 5.5% being singletons. Sequenced material: PBMCs from the stem cell graft donor, taken from the stem cell graft. This clonotype was obtained from a human donor who donated a stem cell graft to a child with Wiskott-Aldrich syndrome. The rearrangement uses TRBV7-2 and TRBJ1-2; 8 bases match TRBD1. The CDR3 loop is CASSLSGGQANYGYTF. DNA of the CDR3: TGTGCCAGCAGCTTATCAGGGGGACAGGCGAACTATGGCTACACCTTC.